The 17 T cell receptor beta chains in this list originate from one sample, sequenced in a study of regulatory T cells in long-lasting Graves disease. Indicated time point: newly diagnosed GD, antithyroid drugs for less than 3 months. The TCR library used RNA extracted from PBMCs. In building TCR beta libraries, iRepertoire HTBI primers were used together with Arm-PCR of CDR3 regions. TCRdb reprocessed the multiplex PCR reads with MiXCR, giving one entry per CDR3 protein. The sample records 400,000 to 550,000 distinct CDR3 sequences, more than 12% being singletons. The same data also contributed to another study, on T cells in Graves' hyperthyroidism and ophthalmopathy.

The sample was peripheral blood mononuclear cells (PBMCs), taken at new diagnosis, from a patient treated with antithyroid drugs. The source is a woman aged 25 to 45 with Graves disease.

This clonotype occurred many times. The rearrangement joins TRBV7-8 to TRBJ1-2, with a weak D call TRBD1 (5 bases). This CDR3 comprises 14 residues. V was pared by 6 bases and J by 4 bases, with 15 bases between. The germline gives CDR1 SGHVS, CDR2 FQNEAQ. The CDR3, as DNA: TGTGCCAGCAGTTCGACGGGACGGTGCTATGGCTACACCTTC. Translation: CASSSTGRCYGYTF.

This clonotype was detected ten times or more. The CDR3 DNA is TGTGCCAGCAGCGTAGATGTGGGGGACTCCTACGAGCAGTACTTC. Amino acids: CASSVDVGDSYEQYF. The V gene is TRBV9, the J gene TRBJ2-7; either TRBD1 or TRBD2 may fit D (5 bases each). CDR1 SGDLS and CDR2 YYNGEE come from the germline V gene. This CDR3 comprises 15 residues. V was pared by 0 bases and J by 0 bases, with 10 bases between.

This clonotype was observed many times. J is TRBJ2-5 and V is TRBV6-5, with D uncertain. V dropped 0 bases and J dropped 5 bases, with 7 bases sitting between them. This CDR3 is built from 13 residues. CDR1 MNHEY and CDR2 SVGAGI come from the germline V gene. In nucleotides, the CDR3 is TGTGCCAGCAGTTACTCCAAGGAGGAGACCCAGTACTTC. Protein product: CASSYSKEETQYF.

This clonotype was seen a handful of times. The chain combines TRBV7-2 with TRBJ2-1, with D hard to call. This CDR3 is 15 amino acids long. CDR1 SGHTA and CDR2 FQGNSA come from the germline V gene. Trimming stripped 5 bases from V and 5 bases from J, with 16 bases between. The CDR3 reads CASSLEALGHNEQFF. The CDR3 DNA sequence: TGTGCCAGCAGCCTAGAGGCTCTCGGACACAATGAGCAGTTCTTC.

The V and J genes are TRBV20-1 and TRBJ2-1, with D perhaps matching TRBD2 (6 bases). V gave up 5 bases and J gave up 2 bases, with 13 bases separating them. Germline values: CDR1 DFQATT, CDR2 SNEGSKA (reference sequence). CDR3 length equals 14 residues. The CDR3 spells CSAGGLDPYNEQFF. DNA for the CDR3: TGCAGTGCTGGGGGACTGGATCCCTACAATGAGCAGTTCTTC.

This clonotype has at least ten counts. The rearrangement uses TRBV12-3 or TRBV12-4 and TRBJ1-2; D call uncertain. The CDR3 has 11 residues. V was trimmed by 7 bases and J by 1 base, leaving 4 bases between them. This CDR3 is CASKLNYGYTF. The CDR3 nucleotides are TGTGCCAGCAAACTTAACTATGGCTACACCTTC.

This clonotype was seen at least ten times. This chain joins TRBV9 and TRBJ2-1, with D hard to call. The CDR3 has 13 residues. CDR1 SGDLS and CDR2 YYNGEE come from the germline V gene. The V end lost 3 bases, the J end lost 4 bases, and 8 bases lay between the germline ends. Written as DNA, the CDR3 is TGTGCCAGCAGCGGTACACGTTACAATGAGCAGTTCTTC. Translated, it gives CASSGTRYNEQFF.

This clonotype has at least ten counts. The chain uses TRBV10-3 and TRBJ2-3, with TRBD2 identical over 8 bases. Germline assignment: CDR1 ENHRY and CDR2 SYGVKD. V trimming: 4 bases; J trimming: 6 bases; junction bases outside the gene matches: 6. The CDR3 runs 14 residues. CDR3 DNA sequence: TGTGCCATCAGTGGGAGCGGGAGTCTGGATACGCAGTATTTT. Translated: CAISGSGSLDTQYF.

The CDR3 region is CSARDLGLAGWRDLAKNIQYF. CDR3 bases: TGCAGTGCTAGAGATCTGGGACTAGCGGGATGGAGGGACCTAGCCAAAAACATTCAGTACTTC. The J gene is TRBJ2-4, the V gene TRBV20-1, with 13 bases that match TRBD2. CDR1 and CDR2 (germline): DFQATT, SNEGSKA (reference sequence). With 0 bases clipped from V and 0 bases from J, the junction kept 14 bases outside the gene matches. This CDR3 spans 21 amino acids.

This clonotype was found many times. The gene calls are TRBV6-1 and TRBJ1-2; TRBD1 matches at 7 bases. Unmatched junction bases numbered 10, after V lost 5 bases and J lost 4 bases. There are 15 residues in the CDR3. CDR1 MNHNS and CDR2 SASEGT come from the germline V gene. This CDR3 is CASSLDRERVYGYTF. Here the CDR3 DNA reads TGTGCCAGCAGTCTAGACAGGGAGCGGGTCTATGGCTACACCTTC.

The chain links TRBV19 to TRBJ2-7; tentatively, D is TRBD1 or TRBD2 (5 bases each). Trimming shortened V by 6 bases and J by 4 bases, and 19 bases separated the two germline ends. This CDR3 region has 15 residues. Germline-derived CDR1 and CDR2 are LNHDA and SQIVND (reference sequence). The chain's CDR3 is CASSFPGAAGYEQYF. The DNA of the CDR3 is TGTGCCAGTAGCTTTCCCGGGGCAGCTGGTTACGAGCAGTACTTC.

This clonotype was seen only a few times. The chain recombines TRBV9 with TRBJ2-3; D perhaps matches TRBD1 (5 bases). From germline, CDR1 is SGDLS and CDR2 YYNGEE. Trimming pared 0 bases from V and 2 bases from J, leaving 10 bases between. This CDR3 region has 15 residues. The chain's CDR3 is CASSVEPGFTDTQYF. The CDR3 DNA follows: TGTGCCAGCAGCGTAGAGCCAGGGTTCACAGATACGCAGTATTTT.

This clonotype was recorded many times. The CDR3 DNA is TGTGCCAGCAGTTACTCGGTTTTGAGGGATGGCTACACCTTC. Protein: CASSYSVLRDGYTF. V and J are TRBV6-6 and TRBJ1-2; no definite D call. Trimming took 0 bases from V and 6 from J, leaving 11 bases between them. Germline V gene lookup returns CDR1 MNHNY and CDR2 SVGAGI (reference sequence). The CDR3 has 14 amino acids.

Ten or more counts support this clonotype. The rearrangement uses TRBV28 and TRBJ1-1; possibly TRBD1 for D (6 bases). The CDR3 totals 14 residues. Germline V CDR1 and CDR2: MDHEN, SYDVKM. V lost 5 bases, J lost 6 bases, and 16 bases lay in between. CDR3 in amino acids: CASSLQGGDPEAFF. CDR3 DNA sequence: TGTGCCAGCAGTCTACAGGGTGGGGACCCTGAAGCTTTCTTT.

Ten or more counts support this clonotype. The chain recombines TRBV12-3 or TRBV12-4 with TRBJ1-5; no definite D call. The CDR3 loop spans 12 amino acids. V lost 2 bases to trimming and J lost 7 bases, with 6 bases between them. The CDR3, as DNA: TGTGCCAGCAGTTTACGGCAGCAGCCCCAGCATTTT. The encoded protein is CASSLRQQPQHF.

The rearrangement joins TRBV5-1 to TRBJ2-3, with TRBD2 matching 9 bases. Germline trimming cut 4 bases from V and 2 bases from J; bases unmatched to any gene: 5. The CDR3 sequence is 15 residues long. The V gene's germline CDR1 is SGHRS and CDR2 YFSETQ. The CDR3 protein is CASSNPSGVTDTQYF. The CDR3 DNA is TGCGCCAGCAGCAACCCTAGCGGGGTCACAGATACGCAGTATTTT.

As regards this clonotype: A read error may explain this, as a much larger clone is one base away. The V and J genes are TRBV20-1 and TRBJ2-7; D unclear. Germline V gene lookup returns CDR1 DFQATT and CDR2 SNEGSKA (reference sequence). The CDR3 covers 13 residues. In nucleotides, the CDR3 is TGCAGTGCTAGTAAGGGCGCCGCCTACGAGCGGTACTTC. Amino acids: CSASKGAAYERYF.